This TCR beta chain is from a study of cytomegalovirus exposure and HLA in healthy donors. Findings of the study overall: Specificity for CMV antigens was confirmed in vitro for a few of the CMV-associated chains. Associated with cytomegalovirus, according to the listing, were 150 to 200 TCR beta chains.

This clone was seen once. Its antigen remains unidentified. Generated by immunoSEQ multiplex PCR, the TCRdb table keeps only in-frame clones and is missing some. The sample has about 340,000 clones, roughly 89% seen once. Sample: PBMCs. The clonotype comes from a woman between 18 and 29 years old in good health and CMV-seronegative.

DNA of the CDR3: TGTGCCACCGTCGACGGCTGGGGCGACAATGAGCAGTTCTTC. This codes for CATVDGWGDNEQFF. The chain has TRBV28 and TRBJ2-1; maybe TRBD1 (5 bases). Trimming shortened V by 10 bases and J by 5 bases, and 18 bases separated the two germline ends. CDR3 length: 14 residues. CDR1 and CDR2 (germline): MDHEN, SYDVKM.